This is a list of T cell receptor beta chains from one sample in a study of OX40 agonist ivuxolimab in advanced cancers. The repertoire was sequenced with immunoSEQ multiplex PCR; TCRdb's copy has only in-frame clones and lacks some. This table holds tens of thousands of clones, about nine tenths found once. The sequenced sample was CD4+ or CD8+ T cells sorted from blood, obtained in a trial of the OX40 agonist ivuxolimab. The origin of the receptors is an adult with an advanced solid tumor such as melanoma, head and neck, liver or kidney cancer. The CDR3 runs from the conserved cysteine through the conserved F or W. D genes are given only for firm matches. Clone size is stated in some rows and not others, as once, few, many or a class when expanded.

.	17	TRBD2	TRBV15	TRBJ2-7	CATSRDRLAGAQYEQYF	TGTGCCACCAGCAGAGATCGGCTAGCGGGAGCCCAGTACGAGCAGTACTTC
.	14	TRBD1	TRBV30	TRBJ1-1	CAWSPQGGGTEAFF	TGTGCCTGGAGTCCACAGGGGGGAGGCACTGAAGCTTTCTTT
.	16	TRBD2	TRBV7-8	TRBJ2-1	CASSLARLAGYNEQFF	TGTGCCAGCAGCTTAGCGAGACTAGCGGGTTACAATGAGCAGTTCTTC
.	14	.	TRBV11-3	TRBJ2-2	CASSPGLHTGELFF	TGTGCCAGCAGCCCGGGACTTCATACCGGGGAGCTGTTTTTT
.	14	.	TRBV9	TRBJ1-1	CASSGDPMNTEAFF	TGTGCCAGCAGCGGGGATCCCATGAACACTGAAGCTTTCTTT
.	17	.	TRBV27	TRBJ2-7	CASSLSTLPGLEDEQYF	TGTGCCAGCAGTTTATCGACGCTTCCGGGGCTCGAGGACGAGCAGTACTTC
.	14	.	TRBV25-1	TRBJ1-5	CASPKKVGSGPQHF	TGTGCCAGCCCGAAGAAGGTGGGGTCGGGGCCCCAGCATTTT
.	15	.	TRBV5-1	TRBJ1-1	CASSLYGGGNTEAFF	TGCGCCAGCAGCTTGTATGGTGGGGGGAACACTGAAGCTTTCTTT
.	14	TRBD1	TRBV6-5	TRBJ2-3	CASSPGTGGTTQYF	TGTGCCAGCAGTCCCGGGACAGGGGGGACTACGCAGTATTTT
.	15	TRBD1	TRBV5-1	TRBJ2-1	CASSFGDRGSDEQFF	TGCGCCAGCAGCTTTGGGGACAGGGGGTCGGATGAGCAGTTCTTC
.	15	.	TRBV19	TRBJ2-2	CASSIETVYTGELFF	TGTGCCAGTAGTATTGAGACAGTTTACACCGGGGAGCTGTTTTTT
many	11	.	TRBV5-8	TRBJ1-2	CASNDPSGYTF	TGTGCCAGCAACGATCCGTCGGGCTACACCTTC
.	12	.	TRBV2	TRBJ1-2	CASTWGTDGYTF	TGTGCCAGCACCTGGGGGACGGATGGCTACACCTTC
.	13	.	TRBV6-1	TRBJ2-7	CASTKDNSYEQYF	TGTGCCAGCACCAAGGACAACTCCTACGAGCAGTACTTC
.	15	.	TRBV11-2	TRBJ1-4	CASSLGRGAQEKLFF	TGTGCCAGCAGCTTAGGTCGGGGGGCCCAGGAAAAACTGTTTTTT
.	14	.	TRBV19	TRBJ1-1	CASSMGGGKTEAFF	TGTGCCAGTAGTATGGGCGGGGGGAAGACTGAAGCTTTCTTT
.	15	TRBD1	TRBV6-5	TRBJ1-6	CASSSPGQGSSPLHF	TGTGCCAGCAGTTCACCGGGACAGGGAAGTTCACCCCTCCACTTT
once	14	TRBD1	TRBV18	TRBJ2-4	CASSRGQGANIQYF	TGTGCCAGCTCACGAGGACAGGGAGCAAACATTCAGTACTTC
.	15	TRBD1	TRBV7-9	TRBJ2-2	CASSFGQGNTGELFF	TGTGCCAGCAGCTTCGGACAGGGGAACACCGGGGAGCTGTTTTTT
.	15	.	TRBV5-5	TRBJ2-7	CASSLGQGGFYEQYF	TGTGCCAGCAGCTTGGGACAGGGAGGTTTCTACGAGCAGTACTTC
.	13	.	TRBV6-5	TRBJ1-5	CASTTNSNQPQHF	TGTGCCAGCACTACAAATAGCAATCAGCCCCAGCATTTT
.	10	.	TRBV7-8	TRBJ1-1	CASSGTEAFF	TGTGCCAGCAGTGGGACTGAAGCTTTCTTT
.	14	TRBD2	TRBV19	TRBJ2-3	CASSRGGSTDTQYF	TGTGCCAGTAGTCGGGGGGGAAGCACAGATACGCAGTATTTT
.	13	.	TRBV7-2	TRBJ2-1	CASSSGHYNEQFF	TGTGCCAGCAGCTCCGGACACTACAATGAGCAGTTCTTC
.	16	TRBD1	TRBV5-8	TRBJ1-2	CASSEAGGTGGYGYTF	TGTGCCAGCAGCGAGGCAGGAGGGACAGGGGGCTATGGCTACACCTTC
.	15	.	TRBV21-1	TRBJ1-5	CASSPDRNSNQPQHF	TGTGCCAGCAGCCCGGACAGGAATAGCAATCAGCCCCAGCATTTT
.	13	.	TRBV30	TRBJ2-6	CAWTVAGANVLTF	TGTGCCTGGACCGTTGCCGGGGCCAACGTCCTGACTTTC
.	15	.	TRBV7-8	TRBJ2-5	CASRIFQGYQETQYF	TGTGCCAGCAGGATCTTTCAGGGGTACCAAGAGACCCAGTACTTC
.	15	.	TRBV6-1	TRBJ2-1	CASSEGGWVYNEQFF	TGTGCCAGCAGTGAAGGGGGTTGGGTCTACAATGAGCAGTTCTTC
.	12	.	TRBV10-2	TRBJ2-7	CASIDNFVKQYF	TGCGCCAGCATCGACAACTTTGTCAAGCAGTACTTC
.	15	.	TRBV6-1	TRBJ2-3	CASSEGTGSTDTQYF	TGTGCCAGCAGTGAAGGGACGGGTAGCACAGATACGCAGTATTTT
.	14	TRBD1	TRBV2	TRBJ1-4	CASSTGGFNEKLFF	TGTGCCAGCAGCACAGGGGGCTTTAATGAAAAACTGTTTTTT
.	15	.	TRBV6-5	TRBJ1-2	CASSYSLQTSYGYTF	TGTGCCAGCAGTTACTCCCTCCAGACTTCCTATGGCTACACCTTC
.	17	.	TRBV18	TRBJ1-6	CASSPKAVGARNSPLHF	TGTGCCAGCTCACCGAAGGCTGTCGGGGCACGCAATTCACCCCTCCACTTT
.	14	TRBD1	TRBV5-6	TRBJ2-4	CATAGQGAKNIQYF	TGTGCCACCGCGGGACAGGGTGCCAAAAACATTCAGTACTTC
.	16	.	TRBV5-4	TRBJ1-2	CASSEGAGGDLNGYTF	TGTGCCAGCAGTGAGGGTGCGGGCGGGGACCTTAATGGCTACACCTTC
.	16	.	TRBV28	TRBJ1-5	CASSGPALGVGQPQHF	TGTGCCAGCAGCGGACCCGCCTTGGGGGTTGGGCAGCCCCAGCATTTT
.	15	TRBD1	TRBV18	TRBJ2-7	CASSPGTGALDEQYF	TGTGCCAGCTCTCCAGGGACAGGGGCGTTGGACGAGCAGTACTTC
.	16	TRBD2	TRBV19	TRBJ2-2	CASSMSSGGGTGELFF	TGTGCCAGTAGTATGTCCAGCGGGGGAGGCACCGGGGAGCTGTTTTTT
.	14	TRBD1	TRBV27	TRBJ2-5	CASSSIGGRETQYF	TGTGCCAGCAGTTCAATAGGGGGCAGGGAGACCCAGTACTTC